This paragraph covers one T cell receptor beta chain sequence. The data belong to a study of shared clonotypes between healthy human individuals. Naive CD8 cells, CD45RO-negative and positively selected for CCR7, excluded terminally differentiated effector memory CD45RA+ cells. Every contributor of samples was a Caucasian grown-up residing in Nashville, Tennessee. Genomic DNA of each subset was evenly split across several immunoSEQ plates. Here immunoSEQ multiplex PCR was the method, and the copy in TCRdb shows in-frame clones only, minus some. The data show about 750,000 clones, almost 95% seen once. Deletions cut 6 bases from V and 7 bases from J, with 15 bases between. CDR1 and CDR2 from the germline V gene are SEHNR and FQNEAQ (reference sequence). The CDR3 contains 14 residues.

Sample: naive CD8+ T cells sorted from blood. The clonotype originates from a man aged 30 to 45 in good health. V gene TRBV7-9 combines with J gene TRBJ2-2; a possible D gene is TRBD2 (5 bases). CDR3 DNA sequence: TGTGCCAGCAGTCCTGGAGGTTATGGCGGGGAGCTGTTTTTT. Translating gives CASSPGGYGGELFF.